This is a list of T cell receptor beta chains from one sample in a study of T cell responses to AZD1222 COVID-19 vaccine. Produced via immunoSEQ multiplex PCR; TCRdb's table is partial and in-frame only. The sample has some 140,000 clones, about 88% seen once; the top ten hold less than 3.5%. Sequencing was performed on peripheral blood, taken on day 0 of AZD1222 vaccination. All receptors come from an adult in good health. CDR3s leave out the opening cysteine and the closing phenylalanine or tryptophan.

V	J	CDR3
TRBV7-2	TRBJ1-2	ASSYLTGGDYGYT
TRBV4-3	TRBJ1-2	ASSQDRRDYGYT
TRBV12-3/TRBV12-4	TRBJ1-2	ASSFQGGYGYT
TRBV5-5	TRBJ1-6	ASSLEGVSPLH
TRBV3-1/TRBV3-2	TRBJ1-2	ASSQETGANGYT
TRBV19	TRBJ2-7	ASRAKGDNEQY
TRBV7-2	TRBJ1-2	ASSFPGVIDGYT
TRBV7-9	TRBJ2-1	ASSLLGHEQF
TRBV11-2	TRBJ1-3	ASSFTGPDSGNTIY
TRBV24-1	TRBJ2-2	ATQTGGAGELF
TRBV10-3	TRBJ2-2	AISESLGVQGGTGELF
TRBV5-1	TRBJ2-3	ASSVGQGIGTDTQY
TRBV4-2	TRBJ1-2	ASSQGDRGTNYGYT
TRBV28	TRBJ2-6	ASRGSGWANVLT
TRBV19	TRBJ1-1	ASSLNSNTEAF
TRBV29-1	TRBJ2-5	SVDHGRETQY
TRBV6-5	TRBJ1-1	ASSLDNSNTEAF
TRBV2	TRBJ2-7	ASHYSYLGEQY
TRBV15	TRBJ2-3	ATSRGGPLFGGTDTQY
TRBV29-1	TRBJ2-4	SVAQGIGAKNIQY
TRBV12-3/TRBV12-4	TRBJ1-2	ASIPPGNYGYT
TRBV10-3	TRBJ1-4	AISPGQGKLF
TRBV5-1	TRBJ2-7	ASSLASQGTNEQY
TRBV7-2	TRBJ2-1	ASSLDTSGGNKQF
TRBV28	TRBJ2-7	ASRSGTGNEQY
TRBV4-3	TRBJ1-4	ASSPTVATNEKLF
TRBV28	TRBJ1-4	ASRKTAPNEKLF
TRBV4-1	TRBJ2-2	ASSQDEGTGELF
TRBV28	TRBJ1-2	ASRSQSQGAGYT
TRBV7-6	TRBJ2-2	ASSPTGDYTGELF
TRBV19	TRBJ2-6	ASSISGAGANVLT
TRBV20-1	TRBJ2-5	SAAPSETQY
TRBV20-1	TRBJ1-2	SAKEGPGYT
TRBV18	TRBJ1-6	ASSPAANSPLH
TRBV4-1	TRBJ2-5	ASSPRDFIQETQY
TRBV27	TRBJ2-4	ASSFYFGGKNIQY
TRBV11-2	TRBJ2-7	ASSLVAQGAYEQY
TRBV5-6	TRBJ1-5	ASSLGGASNQPQH
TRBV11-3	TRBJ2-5	ASSWGMDSFQETQY
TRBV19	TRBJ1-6	ASTPTKGRYNSPLH
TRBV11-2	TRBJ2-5	ASSLGTSGGVETQY
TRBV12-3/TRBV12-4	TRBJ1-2	ASSLTTEHGYT
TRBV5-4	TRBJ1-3	ASSIGTAGNTIY
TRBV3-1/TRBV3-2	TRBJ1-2	ASSCLGGYGYT